This TCR beta chain was sequenced for a study of neoadjuvant nivolumab and ipilimumab in lung cancer. At the level of the study: Patients got nivolumab 3 mg/kg on days 1, 15 and 29; combination added ipilimumab 1 mg/kg day 1. General study results and limits: TCR richness and clonality were higher in tumors than adjacent uninvolved lung. TCR receptors were sequenced in few samples. TCR clonality did not significantly correlate with pathologic tumor regression.

CDR1 is MRHNA and CDR2 is SNTAGT in the germline V gene. This CDR3 contains 15 residues. V lost 6 bases and J lost 3; bases outside the gene matches: 9. Profiling relied on immunoSEQ multiplex PCR, and the TCRdb table lists in-frame clones only, not all of them. The repertoire holds approximately 19,000 clones, with 75% to 90% as singletons. As to this clone: The antigen remains undetermined.

This sequence joins TRBV6-4 and TRBJ2-7; 9 bases line up with TRBD2. The sequence was obtained from an adult with non-small cell lung cancer. The sample in question was peripheral blood, obtained before neoadjuvant nivolumab, alone or with ipilimumab. CDR3 residues: CASSTPTSGYYEQYF. In nucleotides, the CDR3 is TGTGCCAGCAGCACTCCGACTAGCGGCTACTACGAGCAGTACTTC.